The rows below give T cell receptor beta chains drawn from one sample of a study of spatial heterogeneity in lung cancer. From the 5' RACE reads, TCRdb called clonotypes with MiXCR, one entry per CDR3 protein. The sample records 95,000 to 130,000 distinct CDR3 sequences, less than 15% being singletons. Sequences were derived from PBMCs, sampled at follow-up. The receptors derive from a male donor with early-stage non-small cell lung cancer. The CDR3 runs from the conserved cysteine through the conserved F or W. D genes are given only for firm matches. Rows give clone size only sometimes, using once, few, many, or a class for an expanded clone.

D gene	clone size	V gene	J gene	CDR3 protein	CDR3 DNA
TRBD1	many	TRBV27	TRBJ2-2	CASSLRDRVLGELFF	TGTGCCAGCAGTTTACGGGACAGGGTTCTGGGGGAGCTGTTTTTT
-	many	TRBV20-1	TRBJ1-5	CSAYDSLNQPQHF	TGCAGTGCCTACGACAGCCTCAATCAGCCCCAGCATTTT
TRBD2	few	TRBV7-2	TRBJ2-1	CASSPPAASSGGYNEQFF	TGTGCCAGCAGCCCCCCCGCGGCGTCTAGCGGGGGGTACAATGAGCAGTTCTTC
-	-	TRBV4-2	TRBJ2-3	CASSQGSRATDTQYF	TGTGCCAGCAGCCAAGGATCTAGGGCCACAGATACGCAGTATTTT
-	few	TRBV28	TRBJ2-7	CASSLPAGKLGEQYF	TGTGCCAGCAGTTTACCCGCAGGAAAACTTGGCGAGCAGTACTTC
TRBD2	many	TRBV5-1	TRBJ2-1	CASSSAPGGSYNEQFF	TGCGCCAGCAGCTCCGCGCCGGGAGGCTCCTACAATGAGCAGTTCTTC
-	few	TRBV18	TRBJ2-2	CASSPSRGAGTGELFF	TGTGCCAGCTCACCGTCAAGGGGCGCCGGCACCGGGGAGCTGTTTTTT
-	few	TRBV7-2	TRBJ1-5	CASSSRTLGSQPQHF	TGTGCCAGCAGCTCCCGGACGCTCGGGAGCCAGCCCCAGCATTTT
TRBD1	few	TRBV12-3/TRBV12-4	TRBJ2-6	CASSPGQGRAGANVLTF	TGTGCCAGCAGTCCCGGACAGGGAAGGGCTGGGGCCAACGTCCTGACTTTC
-	-	TRBV4-1	TRBJ1-2	CASSQDQQYYGYTF	TGCGCCAGCAGCCAAGATCAACAGTACTATGGCTACACCTTC
-	few	TRBV24-1	TRBJ1-1	CATSDSTEGTEAFF	TGTGCCACCAGTGATTCTACAGAGGGCACTGAAGCTTTCTTT
-	few	TRBV24-1	TRBJ2-1	CATSDSLPGHEQFF	TGTGCCACCAGTGATTCCCTTCCGGGCCATGAGCAGTTCTTC
TRBD1	-	TRBV5-1	TRBJ1-6	CASSFGTANNSPLHF	TGCGCCAGCAGCTTCGGGACAGCCAATAATTCACCCCTCCACTTT
-	-	TRBV28	TRBJ1-2	CASSLRLYGYTF	TGTGCCAGCAGTTTAAGGCTGTATGGCTACACCTTC
-	few	TRBV4-1	TRBJ1-6	CASSQDGGNSYNSPLHF	TGCGCCAGCAGCCAAGATGGGGGGAATTCCTATAATTCACCCCTCCACTTT
-	-	TRBV20-1	TRBJ1-1	CSASPTVLIEAFF	TGCAGTGCTAGTCCGACAGTCCTGATTGAAGCTTTCTTT
-	many	TRBV20-1	TRBJ1-5	CSARDPMGREPQHF	TGCAGTGCTAGAGATCCCATGGGAAGGGAGCCCCAGCATTTT
-	many	TRBV20-1	TRBJ2-2	CSARDRDRNSNTGELFF	TGCAGTGCTAGAGATAGAGACAGGAATTCTAACACCGGGGAGCTGTTTTTT
-	few	TRBV28	TRBJ1-1	CASSSSTLLNTEAFF	TGTGCCAGCAGTTCGTCGACACTGCTGAACACTGAAGCTTTCTTT
-	-	TRBV11-2	TRBJ1-1	CASSATGSHTEAFF	TGTGCCAGCAGCGCCACAGGGTCCCACACTGAAGCTTTCTTT
-	few	TRBV5-4	TRBJ2-5	CASSSRPETQYF	TGTGCCAGCAGCTCCCGGCCAGAGACCCAGTACTTC
TRBD1	many	TRBV6-2/TRBV6-3	TRBJ2-2	CASRQTGGANTGELFF	TGTGCCAGCAGGCAGACAGGGGGCGCGAACACCGGGGAGCTGTTTTTT
-	-	TRBV7-6	TRBJ1-1	CACSFLNREAFF	TGTGCCTGCAGCTTCCTAAATCGCGAAGCTTTCTTT
TRBD2	few	TRBV11-3	TRBJ2-5	CASSSRTSGVLETQYF	TGTGCCAGCAGCTCCCGGACTAGCGGGGTTTTAGAGACCCAGTACTTC
-	many	TRBV6-2/TRBV6-3	TRBJ2-7	CASRLEAMGGQYF	TGTGCCAGCAGGCTCGAAGCGATGGGCGGGCAGTACTTC
TRBD1	few	TRBV13	TRBJ2-7	CASRPSIGTGLYEQYF	TGTGCCAGCAGGCCCTCCATCGGGACAGGGTTGTACGAGCAGTACTTC
-	few	TRBV5-6	TRBJ1-6	CASSPDTRTPLHF	TGTGCCAGCAGCCCGGACACCCGTACACCCCTCCACTTT
-	few	TRBV19	TRBJ1-5	CASSRERNQPQHF	TGTGCCAGCTCCAGGGAGCGGAATCAGCCCCAGCATTTT
-	-	TRBV10-3	TRBJ2-1	CAISENQGGFNEQFF	TGTGCCATCAGTGAGAATCAGGGTGGATTTAATGAGCAGTTCTTC